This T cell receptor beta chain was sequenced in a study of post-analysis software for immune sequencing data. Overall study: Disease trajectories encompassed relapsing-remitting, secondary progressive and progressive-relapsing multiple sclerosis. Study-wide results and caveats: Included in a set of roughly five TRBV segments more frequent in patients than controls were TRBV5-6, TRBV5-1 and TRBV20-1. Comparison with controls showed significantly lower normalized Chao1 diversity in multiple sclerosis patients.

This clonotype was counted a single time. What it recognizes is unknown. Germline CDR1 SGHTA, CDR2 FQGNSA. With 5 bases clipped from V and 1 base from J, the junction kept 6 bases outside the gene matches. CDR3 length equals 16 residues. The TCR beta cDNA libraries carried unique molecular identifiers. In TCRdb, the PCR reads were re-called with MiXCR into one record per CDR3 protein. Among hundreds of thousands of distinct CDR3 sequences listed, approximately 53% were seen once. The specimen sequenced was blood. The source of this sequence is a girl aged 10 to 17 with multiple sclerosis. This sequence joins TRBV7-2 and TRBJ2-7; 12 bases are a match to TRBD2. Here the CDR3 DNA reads TGTGCCAGCAGCAGCCGGACTAGCGGGGTGTCCTACGAGCAGTACTTC. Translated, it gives CASSSRTSGVSYEQYF.